This TCR beta chain was captured in a study of long-term antiretroviral therapy in people with HIV. This CDR3 is built from 15 residues. The ends were cut back, 6 bases at V and 0 bases at J, with 12 bases in the middle. Germline V lookup: CDR1 MNHNY, CDR2 SVGAGI (reference sequence). The authors ran the immunoSEQ assay, v3.0, at survey level. Sequenced by immunoSEQ multiplex PCR; TCRdb stores in-frame clones only, minus some. The repertoire holds about 20,000 clones, with over 75% as singletons. The gene calls are TRBV6-6 and TRBJ1-5; D remains unclear. This sample comprised unsorted PBMCs, obtained 4.2 years after starting antiretroviral therapy. The sequence derives from a man aged 50 or older with HIV. This chain's CDR3 is CASRDGSYSNQPQHF. The DNA for the CDR3 is TGTGCCAGCAGAGACGGGAGTTATAGCAATCAGCCCCAGCATTTT.